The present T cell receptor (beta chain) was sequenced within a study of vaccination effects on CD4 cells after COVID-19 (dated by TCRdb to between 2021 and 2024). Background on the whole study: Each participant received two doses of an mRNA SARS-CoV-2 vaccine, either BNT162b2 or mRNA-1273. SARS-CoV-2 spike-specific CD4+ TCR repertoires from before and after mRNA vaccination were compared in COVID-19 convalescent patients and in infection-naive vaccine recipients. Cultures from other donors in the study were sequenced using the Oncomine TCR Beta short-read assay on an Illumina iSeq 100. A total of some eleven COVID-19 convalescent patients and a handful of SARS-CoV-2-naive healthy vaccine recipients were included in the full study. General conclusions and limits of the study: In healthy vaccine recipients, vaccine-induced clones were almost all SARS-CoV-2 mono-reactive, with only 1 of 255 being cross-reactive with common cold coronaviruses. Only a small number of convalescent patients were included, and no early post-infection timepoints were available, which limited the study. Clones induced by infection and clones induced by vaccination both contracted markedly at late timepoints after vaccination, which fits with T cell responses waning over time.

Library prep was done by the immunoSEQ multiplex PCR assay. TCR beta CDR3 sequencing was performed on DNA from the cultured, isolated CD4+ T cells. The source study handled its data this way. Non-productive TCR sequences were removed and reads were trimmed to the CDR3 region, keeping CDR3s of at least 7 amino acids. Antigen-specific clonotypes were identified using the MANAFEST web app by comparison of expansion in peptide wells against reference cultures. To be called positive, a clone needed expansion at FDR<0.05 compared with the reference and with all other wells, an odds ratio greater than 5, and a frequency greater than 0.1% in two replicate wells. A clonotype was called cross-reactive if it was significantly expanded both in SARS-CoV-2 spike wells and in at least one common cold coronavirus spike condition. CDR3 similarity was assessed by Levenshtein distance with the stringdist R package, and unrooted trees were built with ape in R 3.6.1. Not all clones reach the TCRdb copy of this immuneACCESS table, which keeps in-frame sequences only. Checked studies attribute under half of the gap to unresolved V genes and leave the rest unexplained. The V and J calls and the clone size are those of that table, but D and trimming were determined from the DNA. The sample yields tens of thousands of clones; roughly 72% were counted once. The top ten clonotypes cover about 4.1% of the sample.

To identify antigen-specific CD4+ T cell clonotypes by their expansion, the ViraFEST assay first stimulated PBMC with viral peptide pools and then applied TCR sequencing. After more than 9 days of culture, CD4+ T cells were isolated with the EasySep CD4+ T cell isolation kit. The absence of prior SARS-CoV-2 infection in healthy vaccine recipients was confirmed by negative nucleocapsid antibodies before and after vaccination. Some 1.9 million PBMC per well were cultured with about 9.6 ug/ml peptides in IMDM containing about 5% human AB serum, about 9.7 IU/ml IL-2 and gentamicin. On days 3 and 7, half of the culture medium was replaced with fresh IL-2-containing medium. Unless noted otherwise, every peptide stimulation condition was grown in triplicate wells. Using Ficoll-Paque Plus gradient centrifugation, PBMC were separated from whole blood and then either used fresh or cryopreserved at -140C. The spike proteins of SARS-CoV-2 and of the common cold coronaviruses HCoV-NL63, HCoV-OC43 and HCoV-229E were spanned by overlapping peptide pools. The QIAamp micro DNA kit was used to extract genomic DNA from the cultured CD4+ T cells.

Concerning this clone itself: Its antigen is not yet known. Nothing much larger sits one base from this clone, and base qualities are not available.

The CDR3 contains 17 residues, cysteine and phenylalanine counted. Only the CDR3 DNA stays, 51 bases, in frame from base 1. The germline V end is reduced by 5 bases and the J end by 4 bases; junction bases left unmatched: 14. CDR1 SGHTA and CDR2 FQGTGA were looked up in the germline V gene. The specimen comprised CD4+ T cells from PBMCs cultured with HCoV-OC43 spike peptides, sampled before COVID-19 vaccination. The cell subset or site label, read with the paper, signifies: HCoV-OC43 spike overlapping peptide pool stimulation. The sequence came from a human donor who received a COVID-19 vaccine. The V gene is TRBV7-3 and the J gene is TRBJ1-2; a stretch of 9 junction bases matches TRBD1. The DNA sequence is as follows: TGTGCCAGCAGCGCTACCGGGACAGGGATCGAGGGCTATGGCTACACCTTC. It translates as CASSATGTGIEGYGYTF.